The entry that follows covers one TCR beta chain sequence. Its antigen is currently not known. No much larger clonotype is one base removed from it; base qualities were not supplied. This entry comes from a study of molecular identifiers for immune sequencing clone quantification (dated by TCRdb to the late 2010s). With respect to the entire study: For a replicate experiment, RNA from roughly 20,000 or 100,000 naive CD8 T cells was divided into five aliquots, and four of the five aliquots were sequenced. The study was a methods study using CD8 T cells to benchmark molecular-identifier clustering-based TCR repertoire sequencing (MIDCIRS) and TCR RNA copy counting. Overall study results and their limits: The sizes of highly expanded clones could end up underestimated when identical TCR molecules share a barcode. When barcode sub-clustering was left out, chimeric consensus sequences inflated TCR diversity, with chimeras reaching as high as 47%. Naive libraries contained spiked-in Jurkat TCR RNA (approximately ten copies' worth), which is not part of the donor repertoire. In CMV-specific effector cells, clones with more than 20 RNA copies contained over 99% of molecules, whereas in naive cells such clones contained under 1% of molecules. Modeling estimated 2.5 to 3.5 recovered TCR RNA copies per cell, compared with about 10 by digital PCR, which implies 30% to 35% capture efficiency. Spiked-in Jurkat TCR RNA equivalent to a single cell was reported to be detectable even among some 910,000 naive CD8 T cells.

V is cut by 0 bases and J by 4 bases, and the space between the germline ends is 12 bases. CDR1 and CDR2, looked up from the germline V gene (reference sequence), are DFQATT and SNEGSKA. Including the terminal cysteine and phenylalanine, the CDR3 comprises 14 residues. Solely the CDR3 DNA is kept, with 42 bases framed from the first base. Libraries were made using PCR. Sequencer: Illumina HiSeq 4000. Bulk TCR libraries were generated as previously described, with the TCR primers listed in Table S5 used. The Qiagen AllPrep DNA/RNA kit was used to purify total RNA. Before analysis, reads from multiple sequencing runs of the same library were pooled. Per the authors' processing: Reads were retained only if their TCR constant sequence matched exactly, and those retained reads were trimmed to 150 nt and grouped according to their 12-nt molecular barcodes. Reads inside each barcode group were sub-clustered using a 15% Levenshtein threshold, and a quality-weighted consensus sequence was constructed for each RNA molecule. Non-functional sequences were filtered out, along with any lower-count sequence sitting one edit away from another sequence. On the basis of fitting two negative binomial distributions, barcode sub-clusters with fewer than 20% of the maximum read count were discarded. Starting from the raw public reads, TCRdb applied fastp trimming at Q25, assembled clones with MiXCR and retained in-frame beta chains. Under each unique CDR3 protein, matching rows form one entry showing the most common genes and DNA. The V and J calls reflect TCRdb's pipeline rather than the authors' work. Recorded for this sample are more than 250,000 distinct CDR3 sequences; 20% to 25% of them occurred a single time. The ten most abundant clones make up approximately 0.85% of the sample.

Libraries of naive CD8 T cells were generated from about 21,000 to 970,000 sorted cells, with 10%, 30% or 50% of the purified RNA used. On a BD FACSAria II, naive CD8 T cells were FACS-sorted as CD8+CD4-CCR7+CD45RA+ and collected into RLT Plus buffer. Detection sensitivity was tested by spiking Jurkat RNA equal to ten or so TCR copies' worth into samples containing roughly 19,000-1,000,000 naive CD8 T cells. CD8 T cells were enriched with RosetteSep CD8+ T Cell Enrichment Cocktail and Ficoll-Paque, followed by ACK red cell lysis. This receptor chain uses TRBV20-1 and TRBJ2-5, and the D gene may be TRBD2, 6 bases matching. The sequenced sample was naive CD8+ T cells from blood, with Jurkat cell RNA spiked in. Interpreted using the paper, the cell subset or site label stands for: FACS-sorted CD8+CD4-CCR7+CD45RA+ naive T cells. This TCR came from a human donor in good health. Some libraries in this study had Jurkat cell RNA spiked in. CDR3 protein: CSARDSSGVETQYF. In nucleotides, the sequence is TGCAGTGCTAGAGATAGCTCGGGGGTAGAGACCCAGTACTTC.